Listed here are 12 T cell receptor beta chains from one sample, sequenced in a study of CD8 T cells in ankylosing spondylitis. One entry per CDR3 protein, called by TCRdb with MiXCR from the 5' RACE reads. Of about 360,000 distinct CDR3 sequences listed, roughly 20% are singletons. The material sequenced was blood, either unsorted or a sorted T cell fraction (not recorded which). The receptors here all came from a male donor with ankylosing spondylitis or in good health (not recorded which).

This clonotype was seen more than once but under ten times. This chain links TRBV4-1 with TRBJ2-3; possibly TRBD1 or TRBD2 for D (5 bases each). The V gene's germline CDR1 is MGHRA and CDR2 YSYEKL. CDR3 length equals 13 residues. Trimming removed 7 bases at V and 0 bases at J, with 8 bases between. CDR3 coding DNA: TGCGCCAGCATGGGGGATAGCACAGATACGCAGTATTTT. Amino acids: CASMGDSTDTQYF.

This clonotype showed up just a few times. J is TRBJ1-2 and V is TRBV28; no reliable D call. This CDR3 is 15 amino acids long. Germline V CDR1 and CDR2: MDHEN, SYDVKM. Trimming pared 1 base from V and 8 bases from J, leaving 17 bases between. CDR3: CASSLSGNLPRGYTF. The DNA for the CDR3 is TGTGCCAGCAGTTTATCGGGAAACCTACCGCGAGGCTACACCTTC.

This sequence joins TRBV4-2 and TRBJ2-1; 9 bases are a match to TRBD1. V lost 0 bases to trimming and J lost 4 bases; unmatched junction nucleotides: 7. The CDR3 has 17 residues. Per the germline V gene, CDR1 is LGHNA and CDR2 is YNFKEQ. CDR3 nucleotides: TGTGCCAGCAGCCAAGATGAGACAGGGGGAATTTACAATGAGCAGTTCTTC. Its protein product is CASSQDETGGIYNEQFF.

This chain joins TRBV7-3 and TRBJ2-3; D not certain. Deletions cut 5 bases from V and 2 bases from J, with 17 bases between. CDR1 and CDR2 (germline): SGHTA, FQGTGA. The CDR3 has 16 amino acids. The CDR3 DNA reads as TGTGCCAGCAGCCCCTGGGCTCCTGACCTCACAGATACGCAGTATTTT. This codes for CASSPWAPDLTDTQYF.

There are a few counts of this clonotype. V gene TRBV4-2 combines with J gene TRBJ2-2, with unresolved D. The CDR3 has 15 residues. The V gene's germline CDR1 is LGHNA and CDR2 YNFKEQ. The V end was cut by 0 bases, the J end by 4 bases, with 9 bases between. CDR3 loop: CASSQDGGSTGELFF. DNA of the CDR3: TGTGCCAGCAGCCAAGATGGTGGCAGCACCGGGGAGCTGTTTTTT.

V gene TRBV7-8 combines with J gene TRBJ1-4, with D possibly matching TRBD1 (5 bases). The ends were cut back, 0 bases at V and 0 bases at J, with 8 bases in the middle. The CDR3 runs to 16 residues. Looked up from germline, CDR1 is SGHVS and CDR2 is FQNEAQ. The CDR3 here is CASSLAPTATNEKLFF. The CDR3 region has the DNA TGTGCCAGCAGCTTAGCCCCGACAGCAACTAATGAAAAACTGTTTTTT.

This clonotype occurred a few times. This sequence joins TRBV5-5 and TRBJ2-1, with 12 bases identical to TRBD2. Germline lookup yields CDR1 SGHKS and CDR2 YYEKEE (reference sequence). J lost 8 bases, V lost 4 bases, and 7 bases had no gene match. The CDR3 sequence is 15 residues long. The CDR3 coding sequence is TGTGCCAGCAGCCAAGGACTAGCGGGGTGGGATGAGCAGTTCTTC. Its translation: CASSQGLAGWDEQFF.

This clonotype was seen more than once but under ten times. The chain joins TRBV28 to TRBJ2-2, with TRBD2 identical over 8 bases. The V gene's germline CDR1 is MDHEN and CDR2 SYDVKM. This CDR3 has 14 amino acids. The junction had 5 bases not matched to a gene; V was cut back by 5 bases and J by 6 bases. CDR3 protein: CASSKAGDAGELFF. The DNA for the CDR3 is TGTGCCAGCAGTAAAGCGGGGGATGCCGGGGAGCTGTTTTTT.

This chain uses TRBV6-1 with TRBJ2-1; TRBD1 is a possible D gene (5 bases). V was pared by 4 bases and J by 3 bases, with 10 bases between. CDR1 and CDR2 from the germline V gene are MNHNS and SASEGT. The CDR3 sequence is 14 residues long. This CDR3 is CASSGETVYNEQFF. In nucleotides, the CDR3 is TGTGCCAGCAGTGGAGAGACAGTCTACAATGAGCAGTTCTTC.

This clonotype was seen a few times. This rearrangement joins TRBV6-5 to TRBJ2-3; D uncertain. Germline V gene data show CDR1 as MNHEY and CDR2 as SVGAGI. V gave up 0 bases and J gave up 6 bases, with 10 bases separating them. This CDR3 has 14 amino acids. In DNA form, the CDR3 reads TGTGCCAGCAGTTACTCGAGAGTCCCGGATACGCAGTATTTT. Translating it yields CASSYSRVPDTQYF.

The chain combines TRBV4-1 with TRBJ2-4, with D unresolved. The CDR3 runs 13 residues. CDR1 MGHRA and CDR2 YSYEKL come from the germline V gene. Trimming removed 1 base at V and 8 bases at J, with 9 bases between. CDR3 sequence (DNA): TGCGCCAGCAGCCAAGTAGGGATGGACATTCAGTACTTC. Translated, it gives CASSQVGMDIQYF.

This clonotype occurred many times. The genes are TRBV15 and TRBJ2-5; D ambiguous. The ends were cut back, 0 bases at V and 1 base at J, with 6 bases in the middle. This CDR3 comprises 14 residues. Germline CDR1 LNHNV, CDR2 YYDKDF (reference sequence). The CDR3 DNA reads TGTGCCACCAGCAGAGATCTGGTCCAAGAGACCCAGTACTTC. Its translation: CATSRDLVQETQYF.